Following are 16 T cell receptor beta chains from one sample sequenced in a study of cytomegalovirus exposure and HLA in healthy donors. A multiplex PCR was run with 60 Vbeta primers and 13 Jbeta primers. Data came from immunoSEQ multiplex PCR; TCRdb stores just in-frame clones and leaves some out. The data hold 150,000 to 200,000 clones, with 65% to 85% observed a single time. Material for sequencing was PBMCs. The origin of the receptors is a man aged 50-60 years in good health and CMV-seropositive.

The chain joins TRBV28 to TRBJ1-4; D not certain. The V gene lost 7 bases and the J gene lost 4 bases, with 10 bases spanning the gap. The CDR3 is 13 residues long. Germline V gives CDR1 MDHEN, CDR2 SYDVKM. CDR3 residues: CASKPSVNEKLFF. In DNA form, the CDR3 reads TGTGCCAGCAAACCCAGCGTTAATGAAAAACTGTTTTTT.

The CDR3 region has the DNA TGTGCCAGCAGGATAGGGGCGGGAGGGAACTACAATGAGCAGTTCTTC. It encodes CASRIGAGGNYNEQFF. The V call is TRBV28, the J call TRBJ2-1; 9 bases fit TRBD2. CDR3 length equals 16 residues. Germline loops: CDR1 MDHEN, CDR2 SYDVKM. Losses at the gene ends were 6 bases for V and 3 bases for J; bases not matched to a gene: 9.

The table lists this clone with a few counts. This chain joins TRBV30 and TRBJ1-5, with TRBD1 as a possible D gene (6 bases). Germline V CDR1 and CDR2: GTSNPN, SVGIG (reference sequence). The CDR3 runs 13 residues. Trimming shortened V by 5 bases and J by 1 base, and 9 bases separated the two germline ends. The CDR3 sequence: CAWGGQSNQPQHF. For the CDR3, the DNA is TGTGCCTGGGGTGGACAGAGCAATCAGCCCCAGCATTTT.

The chain couples TRBV19 to TRBJ1-2, with 8 bases identical to TRBD1. CDR3 length: 15 residues. Per germline, CDR1 LNHDA and CDR2 SQIVND (reference sequence). The V gene end was trimmed by 4 bases and the J gene end by 4 bases; junction bases not matched to a gene: 8. The CDR3 bases are TGTGCCAGTAGTACAGGACAGGGTGGAATCTATGGCTACACCTTC. Protein: CASSTGQGGIYGYTF.

This chain uses TRBV5-1 with TRBJ1-4; weak D call: TRBD1 (6 bases). Trimming took 0 bases from V and 2 from J, leaving 11 bases between them. The CDR3 length is 16 residues. Germline V gives CDR1 SGHRS, CDR2 YFSETQ. CDR3 protein: CASSLEVTGTNEKLFF. In DNA, the CDR3 is TGCGCCAGCAGCTTGGAGGTTACAGGGACTAATGAAAAACTGTTTTTT.

The J gene is TRBJ1-1, the V gene TRBV18; tentative D call: TRBD1 (6 bases). CDR1 and CDR2 (germline): KGHSH, LQKENI. CDR3 length: 15 amino acids. V lost 2 bases to trimming and J lost 4 bases, with 14 bases between them. CDR3 coding DNA: TGTGCCAGCTCACCAGTCCCGCAGGGGAGCACTGAAGCTTTCTTT. This codes for CASSPVPQGSTEAFF.

V gene TRBV7-8 combines with J gene TRBJ2-7; no definite D call. The V end was cut by 2 bases, the J end by 5 bases, with 13 bases between. Germline V gene lookup returns CDR1 SGHVS and CDR2 FQNEAQ. The CDR3 runs to 14 residues. The CDR3 DNA reads TGTGCCAGCAGCTTAAGAACTGGGCTCGACGAGCAGTACTTC. Its translation: CASSLRTGLDEQYF.

This clone was picked up a small number of times. The chain has TRBV15 and TRBJ2-2, with 7 positions matching TRBD2. The germline V gene encodes CDR1 LNHNV and CDR2 YYDKDF (reference sequence). The CDR3 consists of 16 residues. Trimming at V came to 1 base and at J to 0 bases, leaving 2 bases not matched to a gene. The CDR3 sequence is CATSRVSGTNTGELFF. CDR3 nucleotide sequence: TGTGCCACCAGCAGAGTCAGCGGGACGAACACCGGGGAGCTGTTTTTT.

This chain uses TRBV10-1 with TRBJ1-1; perhaps TRBD1 as D (5 bases). The CDR3 covers 12 residues. CDR1 and CDR2 (germline): WNHNN, SYGVQD (reference sequence). Trimming pared 5 bases from V and 1 base from J, leaving 5 bases between. In DNA form, the CDR3 reads TGCGCCAGCAGTAGGGGGAACACTGAAGCTTTCTTT. Its translation is CASSRGNTEAFF.

Remarks on this clone: Other DNA sequences within the sample encode an identical CDR3. The chain has TRBV19 and TRBJ2-7, with 7 nucleotides matching TRBD1. Germline V gene lookup returns CDR1 LNHDA and CDR2 SQIVND (reference sequence). After removal of 2 bases from V and 4 bases from J, the junction contained 2 bases not matched to a gene. The CDR3 runs 13 residues. This chain's CDR3 is CASSINRGYEQYF. CDR3 in DNA: TGTGCCAGTAGTATAAACAGGGGTTACGAGCAGTACTTC.

The V and J genes are TRBV7-2 and TRBJ1-1; a possible D gene is TRBD1 (6 bases). V was pared by 5 bases and J by 1 base, with 8 bases between. Germline assignment: CDR1 SGHTA and CDR2 FQGNSA. The CDR3 extends over 13 amino acids. The CDR3 DNA follows: TGTGCCAGCAGCCTGACAGGGAACACTGAAGCTTTCTTT. It encodes CASSLTGNTEAFF. Combining the CDR3 with reference TRBV7-2 and TRBJ1-1 gives the whole variable domain GAGVSQSPSNKVTEKGKDVELRCDPISGHTALYWYRQSLGQGLEFLIYFQGNSAPDKSGLPSDRFSAERTGGSVSTLTIQRTQQEDSAVYLCASSLTGNTEAFFGQGTRLTVV.

The V gene is TRBV4-2, the J gene TRBJ1-2, with D perhaps matching TRBD1 (6 bases). The CDR3 runs to 18 residues. Germline V gene sequence: CDR1 LGHNA, CDR2 YNFKEQ. The V and J ends lost 1 base and 0 bases respectively, with 18 bases between them. Here the CDR3 DNA reads TGTGCCAGCAGCCAAGTAGGGTTGAGGGGGAAAACTAACTATGGCTACACCTTC. This gives the protein CASSQVGLRGKTNYGYTF.

The chain is built from TRBV28 and TRBJ2-3; D may be TRBD2 (6 bases). The V and J ends lost 2 bases and 0 bases respectively, with 6 bases between them. The CDR3 has 14 residues. Germline V lookup: CDR1 MDHEN, CDR2 SYDVKM. CDR3 in amino acids: CASSLAGSTDTQYF. The CDR3 DNA follows: TGTGCCAGCAGTTTAGCGGGGAGCACAGATACGCAGTATTTT.

The rearrangement joins TRBV28 to TRBJ2-7, with 8 bases matching TRBD2. The CDR3 is 15 amino acids. Unmatched junction bases numbered 4, after V lost 0 bases and J lost 3 bases. CDR1 MDHEN and CDR2 SYDVKM come from the germline V gene. CDR3 residues: CASSLWTSAGYEQYF. CDR3 DNA: TGTGCCAGCAGTTTATGGACTAGCGCGGGCTACGAGCAGTACTTC.

The V call is TRBV28, the J call TRBJ1-2, with TRBD1 as a possible D gene (6 bases). V was trimmed by 5 bases and J by 8 bases, leaving 18 bases between them. Germline CDR1 is MDHEN and CDR2 is SYDVKM. This CDR3 region has 14 residues. The CDR3 loop is CASSTSRGLEGYTF. The CDR3 nucleotides are TGTGCCAGCAGTACATCCAGGGGATTGGAAGGCTACACCTTC.

The chain is built from TRBV4-1 and TRBJ1-5, with 7 positions matching TRBD1. CDR3 length: 17 amino acids. V lost 0 bases to trimming and J lost 3 bases; unmatched junction nucleotides: 8. Germline V lookup: CDR1 MGHRA, CDR2 YSYEKL. The CDR3, as DNA: TGCGCCAGCAGCCAAGATCCGGGACAGCGATCCAATCAGCCCCAGCATTTT. Protein: CASSQDPGQRSNQPQHF.